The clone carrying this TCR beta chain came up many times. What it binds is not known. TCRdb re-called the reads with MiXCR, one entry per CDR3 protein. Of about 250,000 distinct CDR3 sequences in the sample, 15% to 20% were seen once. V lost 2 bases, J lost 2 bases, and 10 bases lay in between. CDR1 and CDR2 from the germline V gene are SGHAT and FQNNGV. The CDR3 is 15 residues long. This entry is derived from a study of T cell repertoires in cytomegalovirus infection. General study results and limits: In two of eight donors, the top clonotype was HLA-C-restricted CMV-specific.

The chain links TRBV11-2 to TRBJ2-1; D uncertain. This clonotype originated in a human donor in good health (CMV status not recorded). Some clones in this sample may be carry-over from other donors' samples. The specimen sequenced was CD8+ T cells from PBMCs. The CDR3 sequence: CASSLKGPAYNEQFF. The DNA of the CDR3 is TGTGCCAGCAGCTTAAAGGGTCCGGCCTACAATGAGCAGTTCTTC.